This T cell receptor beta chain was sequenced during a study of blood T cell repertoires in COVID-19. For the study at large: Sites across the United States, Italy and Spain contributed samples from acute and convalescent COVID-19. T cells, B-cell-depleted T cells, or PBMCs supplied cDNA or gDNA.

V lost 2 bases and J lost 4; bases outside the gene matches: 6. CDR1 and CDR2 (germline): SGHDT, YYEEEE. The CDR3 has 15 amino acids. Original processing notes: How many nucleated cells were present was estimated from reference gene primer amplification. Libraries were prepared by immunoSEQ multiplex PCR; TCRdb keeps only in-frame clonotypes and omits some of them. V, J and clone size reflect that table, while D and trimming were determined from the DNA. Of tens of thousands of clones listed, around 87% are singletons. The chain joins TRBV5-6 to TRBJ1-5, with TRBD1 matching over 7 bases. The sequencing sample was made of peripheral blood. The source is a human donor in a cohort sampled during active COVID-19. The CDR3 spells CASSFSRQGNQPQHF. CDR3 in DNA: TGTGCCAGCAGCTTTTCGCGACAGGGAAATCAGCCCCAGCATTTT.